These T cell receptor beta chains were read from a single sample in a study of T cell repertoires in ileal Crohn's disease. Method: immunoSEQ multiplex PCR; TCRdb's copy keeps in-frame clones and lacks some. The sample contains approximately 30,000 clones, 80% of which appear only once. The sequencing input was ileal tissue. The receptors derive from an adult with Crohn's disease. Each CDR3 is given with its conserved first and last residue. D genes are given only for firm matches. Clone size is not always given. Where it is, it says once, few, many or a class for expanded clones.

clone_size	j_call	d_call	v_call	cdr3_nt	cdr3_aa
.	TRBJ2-3	TRBD1	TRBV5-6	TGTGCCAGCAGCTTGACGGACAGGGGCACAGATACGCAGTATTTT	CASSLTDRGTDTQYF
few	TRBJ1-1	.	TRBV19	TGTGCCAGTAGTATGTCAGGGCTCGTGAACACTGAAGCTTTCTTT	CASSMSGLVNTEAFF
.	TRBJ2-1	TRBD2	TRBV27	TGTGCCAGCAGCAGATTTCTTGGGACTAGCGGGACGGTTGAGCAGTTCTTC	CASSRFLGTSGTVEQFF
.	TRBJ2-7	.	TRBV5-1	TGCGCCAGCAGCCTTCTAGTTAGCTCCTACGAGCAGTACTTC	CASSLLVSSYEQYF
.	TRBJ2-5	.	TRBV2	TGTGCCAGCAGTGAGGCAGGGGCCGCTGGTGGGGAGACCCAGTACTTC	CASSEAGAAGGETQYF
.	TRBJ1-3	.	TRBV9	TGTGCCAGCAGTGGAAGGGGGGGCGCGACTGGAAACACCATATATTTT	CASSGRGGATGNTIYF
.	TRBJ2-5	TRBD1	TRBV11-3	TGTGCCAGCAGCGCCGGGACAGAACAAGAGACCCAGTACTTC	CASSAGTEQETQYF
.	TRBJ2-7	.	TRBV27	TGTGCCAGCAGTAGACGACGAGGGGGGGGAGCTGAATACTACGAGCAGTACTTC	CASSRRRGGGAEYYEQYF
few	TRBJ2-7	TRBD2	TRBV7-3	TGTGCCAGCAGCTATGAGGGACTAGTAAAGGGCTACGAGCAGTACTTC	CASSYEGLVKGYEQYF
few	TRBJ2-2	TRBD2	TRBV6-4	TGTGCCAGCAGTGAAGGACTAGCGGCTACCACCGGGGAGCTGTTTTTT	CASSEGLAATTGELFF
.	TRBJ2-1	.	TRBV4-1	TGCGCCAGCAGCCCGAGGGCCTCCTACAATGAGCAGTTCTTC	CASSPRASYNEQFF
.	TRBJ2-7	TRBD1	TRBV9	TGTGCCAGCAGCCCCTGGGACAGGGACTTCGACGAGCAGTACTTC	CASSPWDRDFDEQYF
once	TRBJ2-7	TRBD1	TRBV7-2	TGTGCCAGCAGCTTAGGGACAGGTAGCTACGAGCAGTACTTC	CASSLGTGSYEQYF
.	TRBJ2-7	TRBD2	TRBV4-2	TGTGCCAGCAGCCAATCCGGGGGGTCCGAGCAGTACTTC	CASSQSGGSEQYF
.	TRBJ2-7	.	TRBV29-1	TGCAGCGTTGGACAGATCGGCTACGAGCAGTACTTC	CSVGQIGYEQYF